This T cell receptor (beta chain) was observed in a study of human T cells and chemical hapten exposure. This clonotype has ten or more counts. Sample time point: patch test 2, 6 weeks after DPC sensitization. Specified treatment: therapeutic diphenylcyclopropenone sensitization with weekly scalp DPC. Individual cDNA molecules had unique molecular identifiers attached to them by the library. TCRdb re-analysed the RACE reads in MiXCR, keeping a single row per CDR3 protein. This sample carries about 140,000 distinct CDR3 sequences, roughly 12% of them seen once, and the ten largest clones take around 1.4%. Per the germline V gene, CDR1 is MNHEY and CDR2 is SVGEGT. Trimming removed 7 bases from V and 6 bases from J, with 23 bases in between. This CDR3 has 16 amino acids.

This TCR was recovered from a woman aged 50 to 60 with alopecia areata. Some clones in this sample may be carry-over from other donors' samples. The chain couples TRBV6-2 or TRBV6-3 to TRBJ2-3, with D possibly being TRBD2 (6 bases). Sample: whole blood, taken in connection with sensitization to the hapten diphenylcyclopropenone (DPC). The CDR3, as DNA: TGTGCCAGCACGCGGGATGGCGGGCCAAGGAGGGATACGCAGTATTTT. Its translation: CASTRDGGPRRDTQYF.